This T cell receptor beta chain was sequenced in a study of vaccination and CD4 T cells after COVID-19. The junction had 11 bases not matched to a gene; V was cut back by 3 bases and J by 5 bases. CDR3 length: 18 residues. Germline CDR1 MNHEY, CDR2 SMNVEV (reference sequence). With the Oncomine TCR Beta short-read assay, DNA from cultured CD4+ T cells was sequenced. TCRdb reanalysed the PCR reads using MiXCR and keeps one entry per CDR3 protein. The sample lists 8,000 or so distinct CDR3 sequences; 20% to 25% were seen once. Treatment described: roughly 11-day PBMC culture with coronavirus spike peptide pools or control peptides (ViraFEST assay). Antigen-specific T cell expansion with peptide pools preceded TCR sequencing in the ViraFEST approach. Notes on this clonotype: The antigen remains undetermined.

The sequence was obtained from a human donor who had recovered from COVID-19. The material was CD4+ T cells from blood, cultured in vitro, obtained after SARS-CoV-2 vaccination. The chain recombines TRBV27 with TRBJ2-5, with 14 bases fitting TRBD2. The CDR3 bases are TGTGCCAGCAGTTTTGAGGGACTAGCGGGGGCCCGAGGGGAGACCCAGTACTTC. This encodes CASSFEGLAGARGETQYF.